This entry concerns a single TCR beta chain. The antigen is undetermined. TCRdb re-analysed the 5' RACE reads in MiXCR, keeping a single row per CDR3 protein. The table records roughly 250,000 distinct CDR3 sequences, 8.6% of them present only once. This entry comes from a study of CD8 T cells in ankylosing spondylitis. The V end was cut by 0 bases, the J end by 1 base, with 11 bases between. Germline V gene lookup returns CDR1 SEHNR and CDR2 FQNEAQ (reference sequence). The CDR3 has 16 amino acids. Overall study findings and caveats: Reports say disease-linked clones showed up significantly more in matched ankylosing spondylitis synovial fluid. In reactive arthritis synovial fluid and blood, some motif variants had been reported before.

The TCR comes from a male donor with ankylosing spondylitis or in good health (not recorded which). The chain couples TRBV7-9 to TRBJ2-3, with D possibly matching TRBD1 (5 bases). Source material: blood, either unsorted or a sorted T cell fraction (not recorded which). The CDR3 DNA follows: TGTGCCAGCAGCTTAGCAGGGGCTTTGGGCACAGATACGCAGTATTTT. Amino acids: CASSLAGALGTDTQYF.